Each of the 6 T cell receptor beta chains below was sequenced from the same sample in a study of blood T cells in healthy people across ages. A second PCR, run for about 6 to 12 cycles, used a sample-barcoded 5' primer plus a J-beta primer mix. TCRdb called the 5' RACE reads again in MiXCR, with one record for every CDR3 protein. Of approximately 780,000 distinct CDR3 sequences listed, around 25% are singletons. The data were also submitted as part of a second study, on T cells of mothers and their children.

The sample was blood. Receptors were obtained from a boy younger than 18 in good health.

The J gene is TRBJ2-7, the V gene TRBV6-1; 8 nucleotides match TRBD1. CDR1 and CDR2 (germline): MNHNS, SASEGT. The CDR3 is made up of 17 amino acids. V was pared by 5 bases and J by 4 bases, with 16 bases of the junction left unmatched. This CDR3 is CASSQRPGQAPWYEQYF. CDR3 bases: TGTGCCAGCAGTCAGAGACCGGGACAGGCACCATGGTACGAGCAGTACTTC.

The chain joins TRBV7-9 to TRBJ2-3; maybe TRBD1 (6 bases). The end of the DNA is better explained by TRBJ2-1, so the J call may be wrong. The CDR3 totals 11 residues. Germline lookup yields CDR1 SEHNR and CDR2 FQNEAQ (reference sequence). The CDR3 region is CASRRTDEQFF. In DNA form, the CDR3 reads TGTGCCAGCAGGCGGACAGATGAGCAGTTCTTC.

The chain recombines TRBV5-1 with TRBJ2-5; D might be TRBD1 or TRBD2, each matching 5 bases. The CDR3 has 13 amino acids. Germline CDR1 reads SGHRS; CDR2 reads YFSETQ. V was cut by 1 base and J by 5 bases, with 9 bases left in between. CDR3 sequence: CASSLLRDETQYF. The DNA of the CDR3 is TGCGCCAGCAGCTTGTTAAGGGACGAGACCCAGTACTTC.

The chain has TRBV20-1 and TRBJ2-1, with D possibly being TRBD2 (5 bases). Deletions cut 6 bases from V and 9 bases from J, with 24 bases between. Germline V gene data show CDR1 as DFQATT and CDR2 as SNEGSKA (reference sequence). The CDR3 has 15 residues. CDR3 sequence reads: CSAQVGVGPIAEQFF. CDR3 sequence (DNA): TGCAGTGCCCAGGTCGGGGTAGGCCCAATCGCTGAGCAGTTCTTC.

V gene TRBV7-9 combines with J gene TRBJ1-3; D not resolved. V was shortened by 4 bases and J by 4 bases, with 8 bases between the two germline ends. The germline gives CDR1 SEHNR, CDR2 FQNEAQ (reference sequence). The CDR3 sequence is 13 residues long. CDR3 sequence: CASSSSLGNTIYF. For the CDR3, the DNA is TGTGCCAGCAGCTCCTCCCTGGGAAACACCATATATTTT.

This chain uses TRBV5-1 with TRBJ2-7, with TRBD1 matching 12 bases. Germline values: CDR1 SGHRS, CDR2 YFSETQ. The V gene end was trimmed by 1 base and the J gene end by 3 bases; junction bases not matched to a gene: 8. This CDR3 comprises 17 residues. CDR3: CASSLSRDRGRIYEQYF. The CDR3 DNA is TGCGCCAGCAGCTTGAGCCGGGACAGGGGGCGAATCTACGAGCAGTACTTC. The full variable domain, with the rest looked up from reference TRBV5-1 and TRBJ2-7, is KAGVTQTPRYLIKTRGQQVTLSCSPISGHRSVSWYQQTPGQGLQFLFEYFSETQRNKGNFPGRFSGRQFSNSRSEMNVSTLELGDSALYLCASSLSRDRGRIYEQYFGPGTRLTVT.